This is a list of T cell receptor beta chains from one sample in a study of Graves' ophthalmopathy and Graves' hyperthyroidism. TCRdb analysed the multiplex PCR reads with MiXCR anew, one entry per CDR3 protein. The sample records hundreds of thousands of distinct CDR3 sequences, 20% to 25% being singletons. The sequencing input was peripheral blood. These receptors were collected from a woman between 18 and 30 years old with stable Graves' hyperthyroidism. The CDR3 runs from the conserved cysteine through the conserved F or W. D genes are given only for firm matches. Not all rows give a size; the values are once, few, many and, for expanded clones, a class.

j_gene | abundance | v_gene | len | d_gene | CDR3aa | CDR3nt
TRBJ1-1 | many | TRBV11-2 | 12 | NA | CASSSGVTEAFF | TGTGCCAGCAGTTCAGGGGTAACTGAAGCTTTCTTT
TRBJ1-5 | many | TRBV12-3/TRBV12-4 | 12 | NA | CAVGPANQPQHF | TGTGCCGTGGGACCTGCCAATCAGCCCCAGCATTTT
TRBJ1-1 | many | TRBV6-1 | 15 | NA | CASSGQVWENTEAFF | TGTGCCAGCAGTGGACAGGTTTGGGAGAACACTGAAGCTTTCTTT
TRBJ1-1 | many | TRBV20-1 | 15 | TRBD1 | CSALQPRTGSTEAFF | TGCAGTGCTCTTCAACCGAGGACAGGGTCCACTGAAGCTTTCTTT
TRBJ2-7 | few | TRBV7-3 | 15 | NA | CASSPRAGTAYEQYF | TGTGCCAGCAGCCCTAGGGCAGGGACGGCCTACGAGCAGTACTTC
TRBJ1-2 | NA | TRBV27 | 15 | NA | CASSFIGSGSYGYTF | TGTGCCAGCAGTTTTATAGGGTCAGGGAGCTATGGCTACACCTTC
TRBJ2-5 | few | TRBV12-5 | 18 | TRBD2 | CASGLLPGLAGTQETQYF | TGTGCTAGTGGTTTGCTTCCGGGACTAGCGGGGACCCAAGAGACCCAGTACTTC
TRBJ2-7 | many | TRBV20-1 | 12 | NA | CSAGPGTHEQYF | TGCAGTGCAGGACCCGGGACCCACGAGCAGTACTTC
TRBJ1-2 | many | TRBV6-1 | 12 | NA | CASSAARVGYTF | TGTGCCAGCAGTGCCGCCAGGGTTGGCTACACCTTC
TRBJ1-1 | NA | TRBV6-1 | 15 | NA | CASIPSTVLNTEAFF | TGTGCCAGCATCCCCTCCACAGTACTGAACACTGAAGCTTTCTTT
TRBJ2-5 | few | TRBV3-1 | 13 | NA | CASSQEGGRTQYF | TGTGCCAGCAGCCAAGAGGGGGGACGGACCCAGTACTTC
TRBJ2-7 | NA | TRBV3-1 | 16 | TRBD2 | CASSLTGLAGGREQYF | TGTGCCAGCAGCCTTACGGGACTAGCGGGAGGTCGCGAGCAGTACTTC
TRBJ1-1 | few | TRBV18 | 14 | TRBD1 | CASSQQGVPTEAFF | TGTGCCAGCTCACAGCAGGGGGTACCAACTGAAGCTTTCTTT
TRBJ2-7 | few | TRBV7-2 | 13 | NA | CASSSAGSGEQDF | TGTGCCAGCAGCTCAGCGGGCTCGGGGGAGCAGGACTTC
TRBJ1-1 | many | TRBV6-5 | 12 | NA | CASSYRPREAFF | TGTGCCAGCAGTTACCGTCCAAGAGAAGCTTTCTTT